This TCR beta chain is drawn from a study of neurological immune-mediated disorders. General study findings and limits: HTLV-1-associated myelopathy ranked highest for TCR clonal expansion and multiple sclerosis lowest, beneath healthy controls. CDR3 amino acid sequences of expanded clones were not shared across subjects, a result suggesting private repertoires in all groups.

This clonotype was recorded at least ten times. Its antigen is not known. TCRdb re-called the 5' RACE reads through MiXCR, storing one row per CDR3 protein. The data contain about 84,000 distinct CDR3 sequences, about a tenth of them singletons. This CDR3 has 15 amino acids. Germline loops: CDR1 SGHDT, CDR2 YYEEEE. The V end lost 1 base, the J end lost 3 bases, and 13 bases lay between the germline ends. Source material: PBMCs. The gene calls are TRBV5-6 and TRBJ2-5; a weak D match, TRBD2 (5 bases). This receptor was obtained from a man aged 35 to 55 in good health. The CDR3 protein is CASSLLGADEETQYF. In nucleotides, the CDR3 is TGTGCCAGCAGCTTGTTGGGAGCGGATGAAGAGACCCAGTACTTC. Full variable domain (remainder filled in from reference TRBV5-6 and TRBJ2-5): DAGVTQSPTHLIKTRGQQVTLRCSPKSGHDTVSWYQQALGQGPQFIFQYYEEEERQRGNFPDRFSGHQFPNYSSELNVNALLLGDSALYLCASSLLGADEETQYFGPGTRLLVL.